The 25 T cell receptor beta chains given below trace back to one sample, sequenced in a study of control samples from healthy donors and cancer patients. TCRdb's copy holds only in-frame clones and misses some; the assay was immunoSEQ multiplex PCR. The sample includes about 57,000 clones, under 95% of them seen just once. Sequences were obtained from PBMCs. The source of these receptors is a young man with colorectal cancer.

V and J are TRBV4-3 and TRBJ2-3, with unresolved D. This CDR3 is 15 amino acids long. Trimming removed 1 base from V and 1 base from J, with 9 bases in between. CDR1 LGHNA and CDR2 YSLEER come from the germline V gene. The CDR3 is CASSQVEMGTDTQYF. In DNA form, the CDR3 reads TGCGCCAGCAGCCAAGTAGAGATGGGCACAGATACGCAGTATTTT.

The J gene is TRBJ1-2, the V gene TRBV10-2; no reliable D call. V was pared by 0 bases and J by 4 bases, with 3 bases between. Germline values: CDR1 WSHSY, CDR2 SAAADI. The CDR3 is made up of 12 amino acids. The CDR3 nucleotides are TGCGCCAGCAGTGAGTCCAGCTATGGCTACACCTTC. As protein: CASSESSYGYTF.

The V and J genes are TRBV6-5 and TRBJ1-1, with D hard to call. This CDR3 has 13 amino acids. Trimming pared 2 bases from V and 4 bases from J, leaving 8 bases between. Per germline, CDR1 MNHEY and CDR2 SVGAGI. The CDR3 sequence is CASSYPETTEAFF. In DNA, the CDR3 is TGTGCCAGCAGTTACCCAGAGACCACTGAAGCTTTCTTT.

The chain employs TRBV24-1 and TRBJ2-1; 9 nucleotides agree with TRBD1. V was pared by 4 bases and J by 3 bases, with 15 bases of the junction left unmatched. CDR1 and CDR2 from the germline V gene are KGHDR and SFDVKD. The CDR3 sequence is 19 residues long. CDR3 protein: CATSDPHHLTGGDYNEQFF. CDR3 sequence (DNA): TGTGCCACCAGTGACCCCCACCATTTGACAGGGGGAGACTACAATGAGCAGTTCTTC.

The CDR3 loop is CASSPEYVGGTEAFF. In DNA, the CDR3 is TGTGCCAGCTCACCAGAGTACGTCGGCGGCACTGAAGCTTTCTTT. The chain recombines TRBV18 with TRBJ1-1, with D hard to call. This CDR3 has 15 amino acids. Trimming cost V 2 bases and J 4 bases, with 14 bases left between them. The germline V gene has CDR1 KGHSH and CDR2 LQKENI.

V and J are TRBV7-5 and TRBJ1-1. TRBV7-5 is a pseudogene locus. The CDR3 contains 13 residues. CDR3 in DNA: TGTGTCAGAAGCCCCGGGAGGAACACTGAAGCTTTCTTT. Protein: CVRSPGRNTEAFF.

The chain links TRBV4-2 to TRBJ1-1; D not resolved. The CDR3 loop spans 15 amino acids. V dropped 2 bases and J dropped 2 bases, with 12 bases sitting between them. CDR1 is LGHNA, CDR2 YNFKEQ, per germline. The chain's CDR3 is CASSQRTAPNTEAFF. The CDR3 nucleotides read TGTGCCAGCAGCCAACGGACGGCTCCTAACACTGAAGCTTTCTTT.

This clone has just one count. The chain carries TRBV9 and TRBJ1-1; D is unresolved. The ends were cut back, 4 bases at V and 1 base at J, with 11 bases in the middle. The CDR3 covers 14 residues. CDR1 SGDLS and CDR2 YYNGEE come from the germline V gene. The CDR3 region is CASSPPGGNTEAFF. CDR3 nucleotides: TGTGCCAGCAGCCCCCCCGGTGGGAACACTGAAGCTTTCTTT.

The chain couples TRBV6-5 to TRBJ1-1, with 7 bases that match TRBD1. The CDR3 contains 13 residues. Germline trimming cut 5 bases from V and 8 bases from J; bases unmatched to any gene: 8. Germline values: CDR1 MNHEY, CDR2 SVGAGI. CDR3 sequence: CASSQGQSKEAFF. The DNA of the CDR3 is TGTGCCAGCAGTCAGGGACAGTCCAAAGAAGCTTTCTTT.

V is TRBV27 and J is TRBJ1-5; the match to TRBD1 covers 7 bases. With V trimmed by 4 bases and J by 7 bases, 1 base remained unmatched. CDR1 and CDR2 (germline): MNHEY, SMNVEV (reference sequence). This CDR3 is 12 amino acids long. The chain's CDR3 is CASSSTGQPQHF. The DNA for the CDR3 is TGTGCCAGCAGTTCGACAGGGCAGCCCCAGCATTTT.

The chain joins TRBV30 to TRBJ1-2, with 7 bases identical to TRBD1. Germline CDR1 is GTSNPN and CDR2 is SVGIG (reference sequence). The CDR3 spans 15 residues. The V and J ends lost 4 bases and 0 bases, in that order; junction bases with no gene match: 8. The CDR3 coding sequence is TGTGCCTGGACACCCGACAGGGACCCTAACTATGGCTACACCTTC. It codes for CAWTPDRDPNYGYTF.

The V and J genes are TRBV5-6 and TRBJ2-3, with TRBD2 matching over 7 bases. The CDR3 is made up of 16 amino acids. V lost 4 bases and J lost 6; bases outside the gene matches: 14. The germline CDR1 and CDR2 sequences are SGHDT and YYEEEE. CDR3 DNA: TGTGCCAGCAGCCGGACTAGTCGGTGGGAGAGGGATACGCAGTATTTT. Translating gives CASSRTSRWERDTQYF.

The genes are TRBV5-4 and TRBJ2-7; 8 bases agree with TRBD1. The CDR3 consists of 16 residues. Looked up from germline, CDR1 is SGHNT and CDR2 is YYREEE (reference sequence). With 0 bases clipped from V and 2 bases from J, the junction kept 7 bases outside the gene matches. CDR3 protein: CASSLVGQGLAYEQYF. In nucleotides, the CDR3 is TGTGCCAGCAGCTTGGTAGGACAGGGACTGGCCTACGAGCAGTACTTC.

To note about this clone: This CDR3 is also generated by other DNA sequences in the sample. The rearrangement uses TRBV9 and TRBJ2-3; D is ambiguous. Deletions cut 0 bases from V and 0 bases from J, with 14 bases between. Germline loops: CDR1 SGDLS, CDR2 YYNGEE. CDR3 length: 17 residues. The DNA of the CDR3 is TGTGCCAGCAGCGTAGCTGGCACTTATTCTAGCACAGATACGCAGTATTTT. Encoded protein: CASSVAGTYSSTDTQYF.

V gene TRBV19 combines with J gene TRBJ2-1; TRBD2 matches at 12 bases. The trim removed 4 bases at V and 2 bases at J, leaving 3 bases unmatched. CDR1 and CDR2 from the germline V gene are LNHDA and SQIVND (reference sequence). The CDR3 has 16 residues. This CDR3 is CASSKLAGGTYNEQFF. Written as DNA, the CDR3 is TGTGCCAGTAGTAAACTAGCGGGGGGTACCTACAATGAGCAGTTCTTC.

This clone was counted once. V gene TRBV6-2 or TRBV6-3 combines with J gene TRBJ2-7, with 8 bases that match TRBD2. Germline V gives CDR1 MNHEY, CDR2 SVGEGT. CDR3 length equals 19 residues. V shed 6 bases, J shed 4 bases, and the junction held 23 bases outside the gene matches. The CDR3 region has the DNA TGTGCCAGCAGCCCCCCGGGGGGGCGAATAACGTTCTTAGGGTACGAGCAGTACTTC. It is translated as CASSPPGGRITFLGYEQYF.

This clone was seen a single time. The chain employs TRBV4-3 and TRBJ1-2, with D maybe TRBD1 (5 bases). The CDR3 is made up of 15 amino acids. V lost 0 bases, J lost 7 bases, and 15 bases lay in between. Per germline, CDR1 LGHNA and CDR2 YSLEER. CDR3 sequence: CASSQEWGGLVGYTF. The CDR3 nucleotides read TGCGCCAGCAGCCAAGAATGGGGGGGGTTGGTTGGCTACACCTTC.

V is TRBV23-1 and J is TRBJ2-6, with a tentative D call TRBD1 (6 bases). TRBV23-1 is filed as an ORF, its function uncertain. With 2 bases removed from V and 0 bases from J, the gap between germline ends came to 20 bases. This CDR3 region has 20 residues. Here the CDR3 DNA reads TGCGCCAGCAGTCAAACCCCCTACAGGGTTGAGGCCTCTGGGGCCAACGTCCTGACTTTC. Protein: CASSQTPYRVEASGANVLTF.

As DNA, the CDR3 is TGTGCCAGCAGCCGGGGACAGGGGGCCCACGAGCAGTACTTC. Protein: CASSRGQGAHEQYF. This chain joins TRBV7-9 and TRBJ2-7; 12 bases are a match to TRBD1. Germline CDR1 is SEHNR and CDR2 is FQNEAQ (reference sequence). This CDR3 is 14 amino acids long. V dropped 5 bases and J dropped 5; count of bases not matched to a gene: 4.

V is TRBV5-1 and J is TRBJ2-4, with D unresolved. V dropped 4 bases and J dropped 0 bases, with 11 bases sitting between them. The germline CDR1 and CDR2 sequences are SGHRS and YFSETQ. This CDR3 is built from 15 residues. CDR3 nucleotide sequence: TGCGCCAGCAGCCCCCTGGCAGTAGCCAAAAACATTCAGTACTTC. Translation: CASSPLAVAKNIQYF. The full variable domain, its missing parts supplied by reference TRBV5-1 and TRBJ2-4, is KAGVTQTPRYLIKTRGQQVTLSCSPISGHRSVSWYQQTPGQGLQFLFEYFSETQRNKGNFPGRFSGRQFSNSRSEMNVSTLELGDSALYLCASSPLAVAKNIQYFGAGTRLSVL.

This clone appeared once. Other DNA sequences in this specimen translate into the identical CDR3. This chain links TRBV5-1 with TRBJ1-1; a possible D gene is TRBD1 (5 bases). From germline, CDR1 is SGHRS and CDR2 YFSETQ. Trimming pared 4 bases from V and 2 bases from J, leaving 9 bases between. The CDR3 has 13 residues. DNA for the CDR3: TGCGCCAGCAGCCTGACAGTAAACACTGAAGCTTTCTTT. It specifies CASSLTVNTEAFF.

This clone was seen once. V usage is TRBV13 and J usage is TRBJ2-1; D is uncertain. Germline CDR1 and CDR2: PRHDT and FYEKMQ (reference sequence). This CDR3 contains 12 residues. V lost 5 bases, J lost 10 bases, and 12 bases lay in between. CDR3 DNA sequence: TGTGCCAGCAGCCTCTTTCTGAGGGAGCAGTTCTTC. The encoded protein is CASSLFLREQFF.

V is TRBV6-6 and J is TRBJ2-2; 9 nucleotides align to TRBD1. The CDR3 is made up of 17 amino acids. V lost 6 bases, J lost 0 bases, and 8 bases stayed unmatched. CDR1 and CDR2 from the germline V gene are MNHNY and SVGAGI (reference sequence). Written as DNA, the CDR3 is TGTGCCAGCAGCCGACAGGGGGGATTCGCGAACACCGGGGAGCTGTTTTTT. Translating gives CASSRQGGFANTGELFF.

The DNA for the CDR3 is TGTGCCAGCAGACCGGACAGGGCCGGGGCAGATACGCAGTATTTT. It translates to CASRPDRAGADTQYF. This chain links TRBV7-9 with TRBJ2-3; TRBD1 matches 8 bases. After removal of 6 bases from V and 4 bases from J, the junction contained 9 bases not matched to a gene. This CDR3 spans 15 amino acids. In germline, CDR1 is SEHNR, CDR2 FQNEAQ (reference sequence).

The chain joins TRBV10-3 to TRBJ1-6; D gene uncertain. The germline V and J ends were trimmed by 6 bases and 7 bases, with 19 bases remaining between them. The germline V gene has CDR1 ENHRY and CDR2 SYGVKD. CDR3 length equals 16 residues. The CDR3 region is CAIRVGDPSLNSPLHF. DNA of the CDR3: TGTGCCATCAGAGTAGGCGACCCGAGTTTAAATTCACCCCTCCACTTT.